This TCR beta chain originates from a study of response to subunit inactivated influenza vaccine (dated by TCRdb to 2017 to 2018). Background on the whole study: To follow how T cells responded to a trivalent subunit inactivated influenza vaccine, the researchers relied on deep quantitative profiling of the T cell receptor repertoire. Broad study findings and their caveats: The authors proposed that each seasonal influenza vaccination may bring in only a limited number of new T cells.

V and J lose 1 base and 0 bases, and a span of 3 bases separates them. According to the germline V gene, CDR1 reads MNHEY and CDR2 reads SVGAGI. From its cysteine to its phenylalanine, the CDR3 spans 13 amino acids. Only the CDR3 region is kept as DNA, spanning 39 bases read in frame from base 1. In regard to this clonotype: It has no known antigen specificity. The input lacks base qualities; no much larger clone sits a single base away.

Receptor amplification or capture employed RT-PCR. The run used an Illumina HiSeq 2500. The raw public data were reprocessed by TCRdb itself: fastp quality trimming at Q25, MiXCR clonotype calling, in-frame beta chains only. One record per CDR3 amino acid sequence lists the most common genes and DNA. The sample contains about 780,000 distinct CDR3 sequences, around a sixth of them found a single time. The ten largest clones represent roughly a tenth of the sample. This receptor was taken from a man between 50 and 59 years old who received an inactivated influenza vaccine. Donor details come from another sample of the same person, matched by shared clones. The sample consisted of PBMCs from blood, taken around 5 days after vaccination. This sequence uses TRBV6-5 and TRBJ1-1, with the D gene call left open. At the DNA level, the sequence is TGTGCCAGCAGTTACTTTATGAACACTGAAGCTTTCTTT. Translated, it reads CASSYFMNTEAFF.